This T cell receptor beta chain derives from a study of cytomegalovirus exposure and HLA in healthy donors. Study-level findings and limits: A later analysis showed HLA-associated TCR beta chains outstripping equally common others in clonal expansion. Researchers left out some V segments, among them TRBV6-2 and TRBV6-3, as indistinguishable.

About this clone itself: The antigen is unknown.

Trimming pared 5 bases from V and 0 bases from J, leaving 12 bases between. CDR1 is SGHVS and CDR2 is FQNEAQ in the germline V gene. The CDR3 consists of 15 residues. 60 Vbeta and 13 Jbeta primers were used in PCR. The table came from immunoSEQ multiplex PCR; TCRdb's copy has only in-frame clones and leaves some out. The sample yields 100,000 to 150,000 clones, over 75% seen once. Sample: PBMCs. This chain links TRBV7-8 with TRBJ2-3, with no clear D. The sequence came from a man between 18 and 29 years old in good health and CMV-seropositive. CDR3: CASSPTELSTDTQYF. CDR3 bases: TGTGCCAGCAGCCCCACCGAGCTTAGCACAGATACGCAGTATTTT.